The present TCR beta chain was sequenced within a study of OX40 agonist ivuxolimab in advanced cancers. Overall study context: As their treatment, patients were administered ivuxolimab, an agonistic anti-OX40 (CD134) antibody.

The study, taken as a whole, reports: Antigens targeted by the expanded peripheral T cells were not determined.

The assay was immunoSEQ multiplex PCR, and TCRdb's table has in-frame clones only and misses some. Found here are tens of thousands of clones, about 82% of them singletons; the top ten hold about 0.6%. In regard to this clone: Its cognate antigen is unknown.

The study sampled blood at baseline, cycle 4 day 1, and cycle 7 day 1. The input for sequencing was CD4+ or CD8+ T cells sorted from blood, taken in a trial of the OX40 agonist ivuxolimab. This TCR derives from an adult with an advanced solid tumor such as melanoma, head and neck, liver or kidney cancer.

The CDR3 reads CSARDNTEAFF. The DNA for the CDR3 is TGCAGCGCCCGGGACAACACTGAAGCTTTCTTT. The V and J genes are TRBV29-1 and TRBJ1-1; D perhaps matches TRBD1 (5 bases). Trimming stripped 7 bases from V and 2 bases from J, with 8 bases between. Germline CDR1 and CDR2: SQVTM and ANQGSEA. CDR3 length: 11 residues.